The 27 T cell receptor beta chains given below trace back to one sample, sequenced in a study of TIL therapy for anti-PD-1-resistant metastatic lung cancer. The immunoSEQ assay was v3. Produced via immunoSEQ multiplex PCR; TCRdb's table is partial and in-frame only. The data contain 14,000 to 15,000 clones, more than 75% of them singletons. Time point of the sample: pre-treatment sample, taken before nivolumab and TIL therapy. This specimen consisted of blood, obtained at baseline. These TCRs come from a person between 25 and 79 years old with non-small cell lung cancer.

The table lists this clone with a few counts. V gene TRBV7-8 combines with J gene TRBJ1-3; 8 nucleotides match TRBD1. V shed 2 bases, J shed 3 bases, and the junction held 3 bases outside the gene matches. Germline V gene lookup returns CDR1 SGHVS and CDR2 FQNEAQ. CDR3 length: 15 amino acids. This CDR3 is CASSLQGAGGNTIYF. The CDR3 nucleotides read TGTGCCAGCAGCTTACAGGGGGCGGGTGGAAACACCATATATTTT.

The CDR3, as DNA: TGTGCCAGTAGCCCAAGGGTTGGACTAGCGGGAGGTGAGTTCTTC. Translating it yields CASSPRVGLAGGEFF. This chain joins TRBV19 and TRBJ2-1, with 14 bases matching TRBD2. The germline V gene has CDR1 LNHDA and CDR2 SQIVND (reference sequence). The CDR3 extends over 15 amino acids. V was clipped by 6 bases and J by 14 bases; unmatched bases: 12.

The chain has TRBV6-5 and TRBJ1-5; D call uncertain. The CDR3 has 11 amino acids. CDR1 and CDR2 from the germline V gene are MNHEY and SVGAGI. V shed 9 bases and J shed 6 bases, with 9 bases lying between them. CDR3 sequence reads: CASSRGQPQHF. CDR3 DNA sequence: TGTGCCAGTTCCCGTGGTCAGCCCCAGCATTTT.

This clone was counted a few times. The genes are TRBV9 and TRBJ1-6; D perhaps matches TRBD1 (5 bases). Trimming took off 3 bases at V and 4 bases at J, with 11 bases between the two ends. Germline CDR1 SGDLS, CDR2 YYNGEE. The CDR3 spans 15 residues. CDR3 residues: CASSALAGYNSPLHF. DNA for the CDR3: TGTGCCAGCAGCGCACTGGCAGGGTATAATTCACCCCTCCACTTT.

This clone was seen only a few times. V and J are TRBV5-1 and TRBJ2-1, with D hard to call. CDR3 size: 16 residues. Germline V lookup: CDR1 SGHRS, CDR2 YFSETQ. Trimming stripped 0 bases from V and 3 bases from J, with 13 bases between. As DNA, the CDR3 is TGCGCCAGCAGCTTGGGAGCTAACAGAGGCTACAATGAGCAGTTCTTC. Translation: CASSLGANRGYNEQFF.

The chain is built from TRBV18 and TRBJ1-4; D may be TRBD1 (5 bases). The V end was cut by 4 bases, the J end by 4 bases, with 7 bases between. The CDR3 is made up of 13 amino acids. CDR1 KGHSH and CDR2 LQKENI come from the germline V gene. The CDR3 region is CASSRDSNEKLFF. CDR3 in DNA: TGTGCCAGCTCACGTGACAGTAATGAAAAACTGTTTTTT.

This chain links TRBV13 with TRBJ2-2; 12 bases match TRBD1. Trimming cost V 3 bases and J 5 bases; bases outside gene matches: 7. The CDR3 has 17 residues. Per germline, CDR1 PRHDT and CDR2 FYEKMQ (reference sequence). As DNA, the CDR3 is TGTGCCAGCAGCTTTAGGGACAGGGGGCGATATACCGGGGAGCTGTTTTTT. Protein sequence: CASSFRDRGRYTGELFF.

This clone turned up a few times. The chain carries TRBV7-9 and TRBJ1-2, with D unclear. There are 13 residues in the CDR3. Trimming stripped 1 base from V and 7 bases from J, with 10 bases between. The V gene's germline CDR1 is SEHNR and CDR2 FQNEAQ (reference sequence). Here the CDR3 reads CASSLGRSAGYTF. CDR3 DNA: TGTGCCAGCAGCTTAGGCAGGTCCGCTGGCTACACCTTC.

This clone was found a few times. The chain recombines TRBV10-3 with TRBJ1-2, with D perhaps TRBD1 (5 bases). With 6 bases removed from V and 4 bases from J, the gap between germline ends came to 12 bases. The CDR3 has 13 amino acids. From germline, CDR1 is ENHRY and CDR2 SYGVKD. The CDR3 reads CAISPRDGYGYTF. In DNA, the CDR3 is TGTGCCATCAGCCCCAGGGACGGCTATGGCTACACCTTC.

This chain links TRBV6-6 with TRBJ2-2; D remains unclear. Germline V gene lookup returns CDR1 MNHNY and CDR2 SVGAGI (reference sequence). Trimming removed 5 bases from V and 4 bases from J, with 5 bases in between. The length of the CDR3 is 12 residues. As DNA, the CDR3 is TGTGCCAGCAGTCTCGGCACCGGGGAGCTGTTTTTT. Its translation: CASSLGTGELFF.

This chain uses TRBV6-5 with TRBJ2-7; no firm D call. The V end lost 0 bases, the J end lost 3 bases, and 9 bases lay between the germline ends. The length of the CDR3 is 14 residues. From germline, CDR1 is MNHEY and CDR2 SVGAGI. The CDR3 bases are TGTGCCAGCAGTTACTCGCGCAGTGACTACGAGCAGTACTTC. Residues: CASSYSRSDYEQYF.

This clone appeared once. The V and J genes are TRBV7-2 and TRBJ2-3; 11 bases are a match to TRBD2. The J segment lost 5 bases and the V segment lost 10 bases, leaving 11 bases of the junction unmatched. Germline loops: CDR1 SGHTA, CDR2 FQGNSA. This CDR3 is built from 15 residues. CDR3 amino acids: CATETVAGGLDTQYF. Written as DNA, the CDR3 is TGTGCCACCGAGACGGTAGCGGGAGGGTTAGATACGCAGTATTTT.

The chain couples TRBV29-1 to TRBJ2-1; D could derive from TRBD1 or TRBD2 (6 bases each). The CDR3 is made up of 11 amino acids. Looked up from germline, CDR1 is SQVTM and CDR2 is ANQGSEA. Deletions cut 3 bases from V and 13 bases from J, with 13 bases between. The DNA of the CDR3 is TGCAGCGTTGAGGGGAGGACAGATCAGTTCTTC. This codes for CSVEGRTDQFF.

The V call is TRBV27, the J call TRBJ2-7, with D perhaps assigned TRBD1 or TRBD2 (5 bases each). The CDR3 is made up of 14 amino acids. Germline V gene lookup returns CDR1 MNHEY and CDR2 SMNVEV (reference sequence). The V end was cut by 4 bases, the J end by 3 bases, with 13 bases between. The DNA of the CDR3 is TGTGCCAGCAGTTGGGCCGGGGCGAGCTACGAGCAGTACTTC. Translated: CASSWAGASYEQYF.

V gene TRBV27 combines with J gene TRBJ1-6; D call uncertain. The CDR3 runs to 15 residues. The V end lost 5 bases, the J end lost 9 bases, and 17 bases lay between the germline ends. From germline, CDR1 is MNHEY and CDR2 SMNVEV (reference sequence). CDR3 region: CASSAGVVGSSPLHF. Written as DNA, the CDR3 is TGTGCCAGCAGTGCGGGTGTGGTGGGCAGTTCACCCCTCCACTTT.

This chain links TRBV29-1 with TRBJ2-7; D may be TRBD2 (6 bases). This CDR3 has 16 residues. CDR1 is SQVTM and CDR2 is ANQGSEA in the germline V gene. V lost 0 bases and J lost 5, with 20 bases in between. The CDR3 reads CSVEDRPSVLPDEQYV. As DNA, the CDR3 is TGCAGCGTTGAAGATCGGCCTAGCGTCCTCCCTGACGAGCAGTACGTC.

V is TRBV15 and J is TRBJ1-5, with D hard to call. From germline, CDR1 is LNHNV and CDR2 YYDKDF (reference sequence). This CDR3 has 13 amino acids. V lost 1 base and J 7 bases, leaving 8 bases between the germline ends. CDR3 in amino acids: CATSRASFQPQHF. DNA for the CDR3: TGTGCCACCAGCAGAGCCTCTTTCCAGCCCCAGCATTTT.

About this clone itself: The conserved phenylalanine or tryptophan is not found at the CDR3 terminus, so this likely reflects a read error. The rearrangement uses TRBV29-1 and TRBJ2-7, with a tentative D call TRBD2 (7 bases). V lost 6 bases to trimming and J lost 3 bases, with 21 bases between them. The germline V gene has CDR1 SQVTM and CDR2 ANQGSEA. The CDR3 length is 15 residues. The chain's CDR3 is CSVAGEGGMDYEQYL. The CDR3 nucleotides read TGCAGCGTGGCCGGGGAGGGGGGAATGGACTACGAGCAGTACCTC.

This clone was seen only a few times. The chain is built from TRBV20-1 and TRBJ2-7; no clear D gene. CDR1 and CDR2 from the germline V gene are DFQATT and SNEGSKA (reference sequence). Trimming took off 2 bases at V and 5 bases at J, with 4 bases between the two ends. The CDR3 has 10 amino acids. The DNA for the CDR3 is TGCAGTGCTAGAAGGGACGAGCAGTACTTC. It is translated as CSARRDEQYF.

This clone was seen only once. The chain carries TRBV19 and TRBJ2-6, with no clear D. The CDR3 is 14 residues long. Germline loops: CDR1 LNHDA, CDR2 SQIVND (reference sequence). The ends were cut back, 3 bases at V and 1 base at J, with 4 bases in the middle. DNA for the CDR3: TGTGCCAGTAGTATCAGATCTGGGGCCAACGTCCTGACTTTC. It yields the protein CASSIRSGANVLTF.

V is TRBV19 and J is TRBJ2-3; D is possibly TRBD2 (5 bases). This CDR3 comprises 13 residues. V was shortened by 5 bases and J by 5 bases, with 11 bases between the two germline ends. Germline V gene data show CDR1 as LNHDA and CDR2 as SQIVND (reference sequence). CDR3 loop: CASSPQRRDTQYF. The CDR3 nucleotides are TGTGCCAGTAGTCCGCAGCGGAGAGATACGCAGTATTTT.

V usage is TRBV11-2 and J usage is TRBJ1-4; D not certain. CDR1 is SGHAT and CDR2 is FQNNGV in the germline V gene. This CDR3 spans 14 amino acids. Trimming shortened V by 4 bases and J by 10 bases, and 16 bases separated the two germline ends. The CDR3 region has the DNA TGTGCCAGCAGCTACGGGTCCCTCCGAGGAAAACTGTTTTTT. Protein sequence: CASSYGSLRGKLFF.

Only one count was recorded for this clone. The genes are TRBV11-3 and TRBJ2-1; D might be TRBD2 (6 bases). This CDR3 is 17 amino acids long. V was trimmed by 4 bases and J by 0 bases, leaving 16 bases between them. Germline V CDR1 and CDR2: SGHNT, YENEEA. CDR3 protein: CASSSKEGLASYNEQFF. The CDR3 region has the DNA TGTGCCAGCAGCTCAAAGGAGGGACTCGCCTCCTACAATGAGCAGTTCTTC.

This clone was seen a handful of times. The chain uses TRBV19 and TRBJ2-1, with a tentative D call TRBD2 (5 bases). The V end lost 7 bases, the J end lost 5 bases, and 12 bases lay between the germline ends. Germline values: CDR1 LNHDA, CDR2 SQIVND (reference sequence). The CDR3 contains 13 residues. DNA of the CDR3: TGTGCCAGTAACCTAGCTCCGAACAATGAGCAGTTCTTC. This codes for CASNLAPNNEQFF.

A single count supports this clone. The chain links TRBV4-3 to TRBJ1-5; possible D gene TRBD1, 6 bases. Per the germline V gene, CDR1 is LGHNA and CDR2 is YSLEER. V lost 4 bases and J lost 7, with 11 bases in between. CDR3 length: 13 residues. In DNA, the CDR3 is TGCGCCAGCAGCCTAGATAGGGGGCAGCCCCAGCATTTT. Translated: CASSLDRGQPQHF.

The chain has TRBV19 and TRBJ2-1, with 13 bases matching TRBD2. Germline-derived CDR1 and CDR2 are LNHDA and SQIVND (reference sequence). The CDR3 covers 14 residues. V lost 6 bases, J lost 9 bases, and 5 bases stayed unmatched. The CDR3 protein is CASRRTSGSFEQFF. CDR3 in DNA: TGTGCCAGTAGGCGGACTAGCGGGAGTTTTGAGCAGTTCTTC.

This clone was seen once. The genes are TRBV19 and TRBJ2-3; D unclear. Trimming took off 4 bases at V and 0 bases at J, with 5 bases between the two ends. This CDR3 comprises 13 residues. Germline loops: CDR1 LNHDA, CDR2 SQIVND (reference sequence). For the CDR3, the DNA is TGTGCCAGTAGTAGAGCTAGCACAGATACGCAGTATTTT. Protein product: CASSRASTDTQYF.